Here is one T cell receptor beta chain with its context. Clones were read by immunoSEQ multiplex PCR, and TCRdb kept only the in-frame ones, dropping some. The data contain around 94,000 clones, about 93% of them singletons. These data belong to a study of OX40 agonist ivuxolimab in advanced cancers. Study context: A diagnosis of hepatocellular carcinoma, melanoma, renal cell or head and neck cancer was present in dose-escalation patients.

This CDR3 spans 12 amino acids. The V end lost 1 base, the J end lost 7 bases, and 8 bases lay between the germline ends. Per germline, CDR1 MDHEN and CDR2 SYDVKM. Sequencing was performed on CD4+ or CD8+ T cells sorted from blood, taken in a trial of the OX40 agonist ivuxolimab. The chain employs TRBV28 and TRBJ2-7; no firm D call. This receptor was taken from an adult with an advanced solid tumor such as melanoma, head and neck, liver or kidney cancer. The CDR3 is CASSLSFAEQYF. In nucleotides, the CDR3 is TGTGCCAGCAGTTTATCTTTCGCGGAGCAGTACTTC.